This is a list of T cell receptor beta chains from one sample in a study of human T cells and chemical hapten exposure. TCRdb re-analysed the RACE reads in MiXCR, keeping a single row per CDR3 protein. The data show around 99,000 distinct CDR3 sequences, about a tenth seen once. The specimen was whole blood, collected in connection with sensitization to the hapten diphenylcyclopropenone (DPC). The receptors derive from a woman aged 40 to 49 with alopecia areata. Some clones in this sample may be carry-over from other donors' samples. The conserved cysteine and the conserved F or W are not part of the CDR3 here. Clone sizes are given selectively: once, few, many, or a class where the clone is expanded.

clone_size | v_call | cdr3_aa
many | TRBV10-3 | AISEGDRAGANVLT
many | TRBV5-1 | ALVFGSPLYTDTQY
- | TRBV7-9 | ASSFETLGGREDGYT
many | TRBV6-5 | ARYFGSYNSPLH
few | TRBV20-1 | SASRPVSSYNSPLH
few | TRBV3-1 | ASSHRQGVGGETQY
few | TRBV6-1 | ASSEVGGREPQH
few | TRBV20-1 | SATRPDRGNSPLH
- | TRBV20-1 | SARGHSVIVPYNEQF
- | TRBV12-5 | ASGLVKYYQGFRYNEQF
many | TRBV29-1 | TYSLGGLGTDTQY
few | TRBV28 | ASSTRQGETQY
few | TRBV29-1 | SAKRHPDTQY
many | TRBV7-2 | ASSPQGDGGYT
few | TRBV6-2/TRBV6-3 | ASSEDRGAF
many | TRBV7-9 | ASSWGADEKLF
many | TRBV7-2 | ASSSYYGYT
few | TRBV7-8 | ASSLVAPSSYNSPLH
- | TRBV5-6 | APPYQPQH
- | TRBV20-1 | SARFQGTQPQH
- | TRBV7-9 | ASSLPSEGDNEQF
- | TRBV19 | ASSKQGAVQPQH
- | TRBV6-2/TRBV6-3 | ASSYGFERPYEQY
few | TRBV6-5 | ASSAGRRGGYT
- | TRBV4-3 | ASSQEEYSGRAYEQY
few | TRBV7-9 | ASRGLTETQY
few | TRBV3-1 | ASSQDPGRAEAF
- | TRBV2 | ASSVLAGGYNEQY
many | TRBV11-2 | ASTPSAGELF
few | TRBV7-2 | ASSLSATTYGYT
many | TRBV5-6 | ASSLAVYAAEAF
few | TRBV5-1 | ASRTTGMTSYEQY